This T cell receptor beta chain was recovered during a study of response to subunit inactivated influenza vaccine. Findings and caveats of the study: The authors offered the suggestion that each seasonal influenza vaccination recruits few new T cells.

Points on this clonotype: Its antigen is not known. An end of the junction differs from the germline gene, which may be a read error.

MiXCR was run by TCRdb on the RT-PCR reads, yielding one entry per CDR3 protein. The sample lists approximately 520,000 distinct CDR3 sequences, approximately 15% occurring once. The source material was CD4+ T cells sorted from PBMCs, sampled roughly 24 months after vaccination. The clonotype originates from a man between 50 and 69 years old who received an inactivated influenza vaccine.

The CDR3 DNA reads TGTGCCAGCAGACAAGTAGCGGAGAGCTCCTACGAGCAGTACTTC. The encoded protein is CASRQVAESSYEQYF. V is TRBV4-2 and J is TRBJ2-7; the D gene is possibly TRBD2 (6 bases). This CDR3 has 15 residues. Germline CDR1 is LGHNA and CDR2 is YNFKEQ.